This T cell receptor (beta chain) was captured by sequencing in a study of radiotherapy plus CTLA-4 blockade in lung cancer. Looking at the study overall: For about 18% of patients, objective responses occurred, and just over 30% had disease control. Study conclusions and caveats: There was expansion of tumor-derived TCR clones in blood after radiotherapy plus ipilimumab.

Notes on this clone: No antigen is known for it.

V was trimmed by 5 bases and J by 4 bases, leaving 14 bases between them. The CDR3 contains 14 residues. Germline V gene sequence: CDR1 SEHNR, CDR2 FQNEAQ (reference sequence). Generated by immunoSEQ multiplex PCR, the TCRdb table keeps only in-frame clones and is missing some. The sample has 62,000 or so clones, 79% seen once. The TCR originated in a human donor with non-small cell lung cancer who had a complete response to radiotherapy plus ipilimumab. The chain carries TRBV7-9 and TRBJ2-5; maybe TRBD2 (6 bases). The sample was peripheral blood, taken from a patient treated with radiotherapy plus ipilimumab. The CDR3 reads CASSRLGVRETQYF. The CDR3 DNA sequence: TGTGCCAGCAGCCGACTAGGGGTACGAGAGACCCAGTACTTC.